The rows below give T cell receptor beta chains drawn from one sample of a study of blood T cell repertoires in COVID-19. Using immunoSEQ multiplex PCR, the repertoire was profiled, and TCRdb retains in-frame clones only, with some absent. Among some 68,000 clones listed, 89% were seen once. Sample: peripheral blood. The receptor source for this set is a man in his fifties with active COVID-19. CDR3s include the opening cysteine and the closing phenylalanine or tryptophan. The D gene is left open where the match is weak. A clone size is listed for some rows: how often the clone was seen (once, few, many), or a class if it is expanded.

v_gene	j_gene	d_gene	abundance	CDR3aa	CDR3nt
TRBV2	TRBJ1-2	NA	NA	CASSETVYGYTF	TGTGCCAGCAGTGAGACAGTCTATGGCTACACCTTC
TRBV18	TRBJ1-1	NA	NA	CASSPGWGAEAFF	TGTGCCAGCTCACCAGGGTGGGGAGCTGAAGCTTTCTTT
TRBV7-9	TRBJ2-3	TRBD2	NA	CASSPETSGEGDTQYF	TGTGCCAGCAGCCCCGAGACTAGCGGGGAGGGAGATACGCAGTATTTT
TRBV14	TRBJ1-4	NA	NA	CASSQTPTGWELFF	TGTGCCAGCAGCCAAACGCCTACAGGGTGGGAACTGTTTTTT
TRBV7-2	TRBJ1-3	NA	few	CASSLMEWSAGNTIYF	TGTGCCAGCAGCTTAATGGAGTGGTCCGCTGGAAACACCATATATTTT
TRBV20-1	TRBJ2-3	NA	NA	CSASGLGGDTQYF	TGCAGTGCTAGTGGGCTAGGGGGAGATACGCAGTATTTT
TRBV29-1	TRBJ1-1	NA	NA	CSVFRGFTGEAFF	TGCAGCGTTTTCCGGGGATTCACTGGGGAAGCTTTCTTT
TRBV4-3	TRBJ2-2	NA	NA	CASSQPDRQSGTGELFF	TGCGCCAGCAGCCAACCCGACAGGCAATCGGGGACCGGGGAGCTGTTTTTT
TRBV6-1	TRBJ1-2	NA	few	CASSETANGGYTF	TGTGCCAGCAGTGAGACAGCCAACGGTGGCTACACCTTC
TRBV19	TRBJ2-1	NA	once	CASSIMGANEQFF	TGTGCCAGTAGTATTATGGGAGCCAATGAGCAGTTCTTC
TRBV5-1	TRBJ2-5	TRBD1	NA	CASRAGTGEETQYF	TGCGCCAGCAGGGCCGGGACAGGGGAAGAGACCCAGTACTTC
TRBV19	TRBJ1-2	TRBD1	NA	CTSSLTGFGYTF	TGTACCAGTAGTTTGACAGGGTTTGGCTACACCTTC
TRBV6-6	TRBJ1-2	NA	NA	CASSYSGTSGYTF	TGTGCCAGCAGTTACTCAGGGACTTCTGGCTACACCTTC
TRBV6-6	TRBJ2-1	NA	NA	CASMTRESSYNEQFF	TGTGCCAGCATGACGAGGGAGAGCTCCTACAATGAGCAGTTCTTC
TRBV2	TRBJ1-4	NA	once	CASSPGLVEKLFF	TGTGCCAGCAGCCCCGGTTTGGTTGAAAAACTGTTTTTT
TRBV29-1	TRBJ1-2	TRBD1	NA	CSAPGTGGGYTF	TGCAGCGCCCCGGGGACAGGCGGTGGCTACACCTTC
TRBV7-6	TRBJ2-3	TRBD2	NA	CASSFSGGSADTQYF	TGTGCCAGCAGCTTTAGCGGGGGGAGTGCAGATACGCAGTATTTT
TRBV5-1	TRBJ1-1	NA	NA	CASSLNSAGNTEAFF	TGCGCCAGCAGCTTGAATTCTGCAGGAAACACTGAAGCTTTCTTT
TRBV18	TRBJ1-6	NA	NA	CASSPEGSDSPLHF	TGTGCCAGCTCACCCGAGGGTTCCGATTCACCCCTCCACTTT
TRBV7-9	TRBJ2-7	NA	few	CASSLAQGFDEQYF	TGTGCCAGCAGCTTAGCCCAGGGCTTCGACGAGCAGTACTTC
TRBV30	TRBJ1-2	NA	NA	CAWTPPRGGRSNYGYTF	TGTGCCTGGACCCCGCCTAGGGGCGGCAGGTCTAACTATGGCTACACCTTC
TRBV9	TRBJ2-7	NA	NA	CASSVGTEPYEQYF	TGTGCCAGCAGCGTAGGGACAGAACCCTACGAGCAGTACTTC
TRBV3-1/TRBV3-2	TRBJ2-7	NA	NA	CASSPGTHLSEQYF	TGTGCCAGCAGCCCAGGAACTCATCTGAGCGAGCAGTACTTC
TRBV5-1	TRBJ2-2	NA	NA	CASSFGHRSNTGELFF	TGCGCCAGCAGCTTTGGCCACAGGTCGAACACCGGGGAGCTGTTTTTT
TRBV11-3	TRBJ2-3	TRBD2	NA	CASSRGLFTDTQYF	TGTGCCAGCAGCAGGGGACTATTCACAGATACGCAGTATTTT
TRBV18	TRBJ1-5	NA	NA	CASSSFDTFSNQPQHF	TGTGCCAGCTCATCATTTGACACCTTTAGCAATCAGCCCCAGCATTTT
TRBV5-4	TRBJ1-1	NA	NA	CASSLEQMNTEAFF	TGTGCCAGCAGCTTGGAACAGATGAACACTGAAGCTTTCTTT
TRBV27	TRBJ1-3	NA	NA	CASSFRRGSGNTIYF	TGTGCCAGCAGTTTCCGTAGGGGCTCTGGAAACACCATATATTTT
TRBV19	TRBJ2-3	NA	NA	CASGGRRDTQYF	TGTGCCAGCGGGGGGCGGCGAGATACGCAGTATTTT
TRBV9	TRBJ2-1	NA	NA	CASSVAQHRFGDEQFF	TGTGCCAGCAGCGTAGCCCAACACAGATTCGGCGATGAGCAGTTCTTC
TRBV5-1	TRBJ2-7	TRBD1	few	CASSLSYAQGANEQYF	TGCGCCAGCAGCTTGAGTTACGCCCAGGGGGCAAACGAGCAGTACTTC
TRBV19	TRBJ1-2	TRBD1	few	CASSPTGTVSYGYTF	TGTGCCAGTAGCCCAACCGGGACAGTCAGCTATGGCTACACCTTC
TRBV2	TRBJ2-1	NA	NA	CASSDSRGPGEQFF	TGTGCCAGCAGTGATTCTAGAGGTCCGGGTGAGCAGTTCTTC
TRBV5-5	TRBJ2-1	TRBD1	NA	CASSPSGQRSSYNEQFF	TGTGCCAGCAGCCCGTCGGGACAGCGGAGCTCCTACAATGAGCAGTTCTTC
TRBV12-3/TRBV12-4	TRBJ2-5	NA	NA	CASSLSETQYF	TGTGCCAGCAGTTTATCGGAGACCCAGTACTTC
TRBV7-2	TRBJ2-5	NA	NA	CASSFQRGQETQYF	TGTGCCAGCAGCTTTCAACGGGGCCAAGAGACCCAGTACTTC
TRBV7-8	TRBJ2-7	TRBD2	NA	CASSVTSGGVYEQYF	TGTGCCAGCAGCGTAACTAGCGGGGGTGTCTACGAGCAGTACTTC
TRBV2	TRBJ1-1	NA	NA	CASSEWGGRTEAFF	TGTGCCAGCAGTGAATGGGGGGGAAGAACTGAAGCTTTCTTT
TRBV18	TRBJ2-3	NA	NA	CASSPQVDTDTQYF	TGTGCCAGCTCACCCCAGGTAGACACAGATACGCAGTATTTT
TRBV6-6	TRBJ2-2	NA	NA	CASSYGSTGELFF	TGTGCCAGCAGTTACGGTAGCACCGGGGAGCTGTTTTTT
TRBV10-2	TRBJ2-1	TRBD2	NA	CASSSGLADEQFF	TGCGCCAGCAGTTCCGGACTAGCTGATGAGCAGTTCTTC
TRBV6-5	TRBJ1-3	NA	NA	CASTARGSGNTIYF	TGTGCCAGCACTGCTAGGGGCTCTGGAAACACCATATATTTT
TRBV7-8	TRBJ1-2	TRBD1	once	CASSGQGALNYGYTF	TGTGCCAGCAGCGGACAGGGGGCCCTTAACTATGGCTACACCTTC
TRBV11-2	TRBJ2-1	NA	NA	CASSSRTVSYNEQFF	TGTGCCAGCAGCTCCCGGACTGTCTCCTACAATGAGCAGTTCTTC
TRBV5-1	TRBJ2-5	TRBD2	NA	CASGRGDQETQYF	TGCGCCAGCGGGAGGGGTGACCAAGAGACCCAGTACTTC